These 5 T cell receptor beta chains originate from one sample sequenced in a study of cytomegalovirus exposure and HLA in healthy donors. PCR used 60 Vbeta primers and 13 Jbeta primers. The table came from immunoSEQ multiplex PCR; TCRdb's copy has only in-frame clones and leaves some out. In the table there are about 69,000 clones, more than 75% of which are singletons. Sequencing input: PBMCs. These receptors were taken from a man aged 18 to 30 in good health and CMV-seronegative.

The chain is built from TRBV27 and TRBJ1-1; possible D gene TRBD1, 6 bases. The V end was cut by 2 bases, the J end by 0 bases, with 13 bases between. Germline V gives CDR1 MNHEY, CDR2 SMNVEV (reference sequence). CDR3 length equals 16 residues. This CDR3 is CASSLRGRGLNTEAFF. DNA of the CDR3: TGTGCCAGCAGTTTAAGAGGCAGGGGTCTGAACACTGAAGCTTTCTTT.

The V and J genes are TRBV19 and TRBJ2-1; 7 bases fit TRBD2. The junction had 7 bases not matched to a gene; V was cut back by 6 bases and J by 2 bases. The CDR3 extends over 15 amino acids. Germline V CDR1 and CDR2: LNHDA, SQIVND (reference sequence). The CDR3 DNA is TGTGCCAGTAGCACCTGGGGGGGGACCTACAATGAGCAGTTCTTC. It is translated as CASSTWGGTYNEQFF.

The chain combines TRBV7-6 with TRBJ1-2; 7 positions agree with TRBD1. CDR1 is SGHVS and CDR2 is FNYEAQ in the germline V gene. This CDR3 comprises 15 residues. The V gene end was trimmed by 1 base and the J gene end by 6 bases; junction bases not matched to a gene: 8. The CDR3 DNA is TGTGCCAGCAGCTTAGTAGCAGGGGGTGTAGATGGCTACACCTTC. The encoded protein is CASSLVAGGVDGYTF.

The V gene is TRBV29-1, the J gene TRBJ2-7, with a weak D call TRBD1 (5 bases). The germline gives CDR1 SQVTM, CDR2 ANQGSEA. This CDR3 comprises 13 residues. The ends were cut back, 4 bases at V and 4 bases at J, with 14 bases in the middle. The CDR3 loop reads CSVGSRARYEQYF. The CDR3 nucleotides are TGCAGCGTTGGGAGCAGGGCCCGTTACGAGCAGTACTTC.

The genes are TRBV2 and TRBJ1-2; 10 bases agree with TRBD1. The CDR3 is 15 amino acids. The J segment lost 3 bases and the V segment lost 6 bases, leaving 7 bases of the junction unmatched. Germline CDR1 is SNHLY and CDR2 is FYNNEI. The CDR3 loop reads CASRRPGTGDYGYTF. The CDR3 region has the DNA TGTGCCAGCAGGAGACCCGGGACAGGGGACTATGGCTACACCTTC.